The present T cell receptor (beta chain) was sequenced within a study of blood T cell repertoires in COVID-19. The wider study: COVID-19 samples collected from the United States, Italy and Spain covered acute and convalescent phases. T cells, B-cell-depleted T cells, or PBMCs supplied cDNA or gDNA.

It was during active infection that Seattle patients were enrolled and then longitudinally followed. Clones were sequenced by immunoSEQ multiplex PCR, and TCRdb holds only the in-frame ones, with some missing. Of 350,000 to 400,000 clones listed, 70% to 90% are singletons. The CDR3 loop spans 17 amino acids. J was trimmed by 2 bases and V by 3 bases; bases with no gene match: 3. In germline, CDR1 is SEHNR, CDR2 FQNEAQ (reference sequence). The chain links TRBV7-9 to TRBJ2-1; 14 positions match TRBD2. The sequence was obtained from a woman aged 25-40 years with COVID-19, enrolled during active disease. Sample: peripheral blood. The CDR3 protein is CASSLGLAGEAYNEQFF. The CDR3 nucleotides are TGTGCCAGCAGCTTGGGACTAGCGGGAGAAGCCTACAATGAGCAGTTCTTC.